What follows describes a single TCR beta chain. These data come from a study of tumor and adjacent non-tumor tissue in lung cancer. Study in general: Patients comprised about a dozen adenocarcinoma, a couple of squamous cell carcinoma and 1 small cell lung cancer. Patients were aged about 30 to 76, 9 to 10 men and about 5 women, stage I to III. On average, productive TCRbeta reads reached about 4.4 million per sample.

The template was RNA from unsorted bulk tissue. Donors were chemotherapy-naive, newly diagnosed lung cancer surgical patients in China, August–November 2014. The CDR3 has 14 residues. Trimming cost V 5 bases and J 0 bases, with 10 bases left between them. TCRbeta libraries were built with three rounds of nested PCR, modified from ARM-PCR. TCRdb itself ran the multiplex PCR reads through MiXCR, one entry per CDR3 protein. The sample carries 65,000 to 80,000 distinct CDR3 sequences, roughly 72% recorded once. The chain uses TRBV12-3 or TRBV12-4 and TRBJ2-5, with D unresolved. Sequencing used lung tumor tissue. The receptor comes from a man between 60 and 75 years old with non-small cell lung cancer. For the CDR3, the DNA is TGTGCCAGCAGTCAAACAGAAGACCAAGAGACCCAGTACTTC. Its translation: CASSQTEDQETQYF.